This T cell receptor beta chain was identified during a study of blood T cell repertoires in COVID-19. For the study at large: Samples of COVID-19 (acute and convalescent) were obtained from the United States, Italy and Spain. T cells, B-cell-depleted T cells, or PBMCs provided the cDNA or gDNA that served as material.

Sequenced by immunoSEQ multiplex PCR; TCRdb stores in-frame clones only, minus some. The sample lists a few hundred thousand clones, 80% to 90% occurring once. Recruits, aged roughly 18 to 90 years, lived in 24 US areas. Germline CDR1 reads MNHEY; CDR2 reads SVGAGI. The ends lost 5 bases at V and 13 bases at J; junction bases unmatched: 8. The CDR3 runs 13 residues. Sequenced input: PBMCs or T cells enriched from blood (not recorded which). The chain is built from TRBV6-5 and TRBJ2-1; TRBD1 matches 10 bases. The receptor was isolated from a woman in her thirties or forties with acute COVID-19. CDR3 nucleotide sequence: TGTGCCAGCAGTCGGGACAGGGGAGGAAAACAGTTCTTC. It translates to CASSRDRGGKQFF.